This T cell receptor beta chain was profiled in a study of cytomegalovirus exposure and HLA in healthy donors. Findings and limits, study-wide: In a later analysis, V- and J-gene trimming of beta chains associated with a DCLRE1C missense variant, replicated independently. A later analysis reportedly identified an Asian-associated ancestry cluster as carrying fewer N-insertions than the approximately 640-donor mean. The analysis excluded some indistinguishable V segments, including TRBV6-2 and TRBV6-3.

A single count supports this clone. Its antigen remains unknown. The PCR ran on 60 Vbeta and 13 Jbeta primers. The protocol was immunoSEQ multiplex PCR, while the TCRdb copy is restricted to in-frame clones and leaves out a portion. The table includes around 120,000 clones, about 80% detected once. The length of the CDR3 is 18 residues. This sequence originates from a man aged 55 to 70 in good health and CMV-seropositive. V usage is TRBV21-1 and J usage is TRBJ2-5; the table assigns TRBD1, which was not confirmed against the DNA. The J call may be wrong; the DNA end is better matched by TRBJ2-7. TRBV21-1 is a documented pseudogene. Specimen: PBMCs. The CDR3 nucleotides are TGTGCCAGCAGCAAAAGGCCGAGAGCGCGACAGGGGAGACACGAGCAGTACTTC. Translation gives CASSKRPRARQGRHEQYF.